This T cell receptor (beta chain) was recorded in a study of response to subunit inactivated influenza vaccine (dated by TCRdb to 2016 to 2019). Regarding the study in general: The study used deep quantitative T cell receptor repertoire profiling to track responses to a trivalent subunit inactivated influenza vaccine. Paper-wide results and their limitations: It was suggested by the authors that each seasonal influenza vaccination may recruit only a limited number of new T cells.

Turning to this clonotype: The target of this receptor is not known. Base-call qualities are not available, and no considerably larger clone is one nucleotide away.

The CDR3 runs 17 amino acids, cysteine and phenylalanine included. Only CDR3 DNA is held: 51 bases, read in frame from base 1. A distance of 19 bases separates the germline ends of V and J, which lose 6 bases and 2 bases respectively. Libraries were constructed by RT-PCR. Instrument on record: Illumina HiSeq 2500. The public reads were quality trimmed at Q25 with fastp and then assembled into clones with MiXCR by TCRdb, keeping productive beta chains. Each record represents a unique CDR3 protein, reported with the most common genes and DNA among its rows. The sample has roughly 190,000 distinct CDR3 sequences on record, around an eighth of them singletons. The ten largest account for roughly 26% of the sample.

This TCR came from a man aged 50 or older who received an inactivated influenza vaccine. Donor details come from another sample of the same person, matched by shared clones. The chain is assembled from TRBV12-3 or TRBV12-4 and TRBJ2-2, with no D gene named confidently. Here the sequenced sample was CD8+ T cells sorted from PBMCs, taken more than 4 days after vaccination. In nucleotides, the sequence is TGTGCCAGCAGCCCGCCCGACATCGCCGTTAACACCGGGGAGCTGTTTTTT. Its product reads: CASSPPDIAVNTGELFF.